This TCR beta chain was sequenced for a study of graft-versus-host responses after intestinal transplantation (dated by TCRdb to the early 2020s). For the study in its entirety: The transplants that recipients got were multivisceral, liver-intestinal, or isolated intestinal. Every recipient was given anti-thymocyte globulin induction, then maintenance tacrolimus and steroids for roughly 3 years. After intestinal transplantation, graft-versus-host and host-versus-graft alloreactive T cell clones in the graft, circulation and bone marrow were tracked using bulk TCR-beta CDR3 sequencing. To identify alloreactive clones, pre-transplant mixed lymphocyte reaction products were sequenced and then compared with unstimulated pre-transplant donor and recipient T cells. A peak of at least 4% donor T cells among recipient peripheral blood mononuclear cells was the definition used for donor T cell macrochimerism. A cohort of approximately 23 intestinal transplant recipients, including one retransplant, was enrolled, and a few patients lacking pretransplant specimens were excluded. Samples from a few later patients were sequenced in-house on an Illumina MiSeq with MiXCR processing rather than by the commercial service. Study-wide findings and limitations: High GvH to HvG T cell clonal ratios were observed in the allografts of patients with donor T cell macrochimerism. The relatively low number and heterogeneity of intestinal transplant patients limited the conclusions. GvH clones were found in recipient bone marrow, and some of the GvH clones appeared earlier in ileal mucosa or blood, which is consistent with an intestinal mucosal origin. Early after transplant, peak levels of circulating GvH clones were associated with declines in HvG clones.

In the first month after transplant, blood samples were collected up to 4 times, and after that at least monthly when available. Receptors were amplified or captured by the immunoSEQ multiplex PCR assay. High-throughput TCR-beta CDR3 sequencing of genomic DNA from most patients was performed by Adaptive Biotechnologies. On the authors' methods: TCR sequencing data were retrieved from Adaptive's ImmunoSEQ software for 18 patients, whereas a few other patients were processed with MiXCR and VDJtools. CDR3 nucleotide sequences shared by donor and recipient were removed because the origin of these sequences could not be assigned. At least 2-fold expansion over unstimulated cells and a minimum CFSE-low frequency of 0.002% (template counts) or 0.001% (read counts) were required for clones to be classified as alloreactive. Clones were considered mappable if detected in sequenced pre-transplant spleen, lymph node, or MLR CFSE-low populations of the donor or recipient. The cumulative frequency of alloreactive clones was calculated as a percentage of all sequences, weighted by copy number. The table was pulled from immuneACCESS by TCRdb, which kept in-frame rearrangements only. Such tables lose some clones; where checked, under half of the loss comes from unresolved V genes, and the rest has no known cause. V and J calls and clone size are given by that table; D and trimming were obtained from the DNA. This sample comprises tens of thousands of clones, around 94% of them detected only once. Roughly 0.71% of the sample is held by the ten biggest clonotypes.

Counted from cysteine to phenylalanine, this CDR3 has 14 amino acids. The entry retains the CDR3 DNA only, 42 bases that are in frame from base 1. From the germline V gene, CDR1 is MNHEY and CDR2 is SVGAGI. The junction carries 12 bases between V and J, which are trimmed by 2 bases and 7 bases respectively. On this clone: Its antigen is currently not known. No base quality information exists; no much larger clone differs at one position.

The V and J genes are TRBV6-5 and TRBJ1-5; the D gene lacks a confident call. This TCR was sampled from a human patient who received an intestinal transplant, so some T cells may come from the graft donor. The source material was PBMCs, sampled 16 days after intestinal transplant. In nucleotides, the sequence is TGTGCCAGCAGTTACGAGAGGGAAAGGCAGCCCCAGCATTTT. It translates to CASSYERERQPQHF.